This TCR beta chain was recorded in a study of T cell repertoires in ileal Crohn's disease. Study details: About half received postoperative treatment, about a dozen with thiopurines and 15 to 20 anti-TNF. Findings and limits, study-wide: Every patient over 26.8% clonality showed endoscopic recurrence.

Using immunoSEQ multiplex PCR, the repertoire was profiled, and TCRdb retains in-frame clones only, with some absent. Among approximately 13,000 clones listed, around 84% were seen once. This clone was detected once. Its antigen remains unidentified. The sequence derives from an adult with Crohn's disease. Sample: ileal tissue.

The CDR3, as DNA: TGTGCCAGCAGCCCTGGAACTAGCGGGGTTTTCTCCTACGAGCAGTACTTC. Translated: CASSPGTSGVFSYEQYF. The V call is TRBV5-4, the J call TRBJ2-7; 10 nucleotides line up with TRBD2. The germline CDR1 and CDR2 sequences are SGHNT and YYREEE (reference sequence). Trimming at V came to 4 bases and at J to 0 bases, leaving 10 bases not matched to a gene. The CDR3 has 17 amino acids.